This T cell receptor beta chain derives from a study of OX40 agonist ivuxolimab in advanced cancers. Study overall: Ivuxolimab doses were 0.01, 0.1, 0.3, 1.5, 3 or 10 mg/kg every 2 weeks. Averaging roughly 60 years in age, with a range of roughly 23 to 80, the cohort was approximately 83% male.

Collection of blood occurred at baseline, at cycle 4 day 1, and at cycle 7 day 1. Data came from immunoSEQ multiplex PCR; TCRdb stores just in-frame clones and leaves some out. The top ten clones hold about 7.9% of a sample with 55,000 to 75,000 clones, around 80% of them seen once. This clonotype was obtained from an adult with an advanced solid tumor such as melanoma, head and neck, liver or kidney cancer. Specimen: CD4+ or CD8+ T cells sorted from blood, collected in a trial of the OX40 agonist ivuxolimab.

CDR3 sequence: CASSPQASGSSEQYF. CDR3 DNA: TGTGCCAGCAGCCCCCAGGCTAGCGGGAGTTCCGAGCAGTACTTC. This sequence joins TRBV11-2 and TRBJ2-7, with 10 bases matching TRBD2. Germline CDR1 SGHAT, CDR2 FQNNGV. This CDR3 region has 15 residues. V was pared by 5 bases and J by 6 bases, with 10 bases of the junction left unmatched.